These 20 T cell receptor beta chains share one sample of origin, sequenced in a study of T cells in Graves' hyperthyroidism and ophthalmopathy. Amplification of TCR beta CDR3 regions used RNA as the template. The HTBI primer set drove a first-round RT-PCR of the TCR CDR3. TCRdb called the multiplex PCR reads again in MiXCR, with one record for every CDR3 protein. The sample includes some 300,000 distinct CDR3 sequences, approximately 15% seen only once; the top ten take approximately 31%. Material: blood. The receptors were gathered from a man aged 25-40 years with Graves' hyperthyroidism.

The chain couples TRBV28 to TRBJ2-7, with 7 bases fitting TRBD1. This CDR3 has 15 amino acids. CDR1 and CDR2 from the germline V gene are MDHEN and SYDVKM. Germline trimming cut 10 bases from V and 0 bases from J; bases unmatched to any gene: 12. CDR3 coding DNA: TGTGCCACCACCTATGGACAGGTAGACTCCTACGAGCAGTACTTC. Translated, it gives CATTYGQVDSYEQYF.

This clonotype was recorded many times. The chain combines TRBV7-3 with TRBJ2-3; 7 nucleotides agree with TRBD2. This CDR3 is 15 amino acids long. Germline loops: CDR1 SGHTA, CDR2 FQGTGA. The V segment lost 5 bases and the J segment 3 bases; nucleotides outside the gene matches: 8. CDR3 residues: CASSPLGRETDTQYF. The CDR3 DNA sequence: TGTGCCAGCAGCCCTCTGGGGCGGGAGACAGATACGCAGTATTTT. Combining the CDR3 with reference TRBV7-3 and TRBJ2-3 gives the whole variable domain GAGVSQTPSNKVTEKGKYVELRCDPISGHTALYWYRQSLGQGPEFLIYFQGTGAADDSGLPNDRFFAVRPEGSVSTLKIQRTERGDSAVYLCASSPLGRETDTQYFGPGTRLTVL.

This clonotype has a handful of counts. The chain employs TRBV9 and TRBJ2-2; D call uncertain. This CDR3 comprises 13 residues. Trimming took 4 bases from V and 3 from J, leaving 7 bases between them. CDR1 and CDR2 from the germline V gene are SGDLS and YYNGEE. The CDR3 sequence is CASSIYDTGELFF. The CDR3 DNA reads TGTGCCAGCAGCATCTATGACACCGGGGAGCTGTTTTTT.

This clonotype has a count of ten or more. In nucleotides, the CDR3 is TGTGCCAGCAGCATATCCCCTACTAGCGGGAGGGTTGGGTACAATGAGCAGTTCTTC. As protein: CASSISPTSGRVGYNEQFF. J is TRBJ2-1 and V is TRBV7-9; 13 positions match TRBD2. Trimming removed 5 bases from V and 4 bases from J; junction bases left unmatched: 14. This CDR3 contains 19 residues. CDR1 and CDR2 (germline): SEHNR, FQNEAQ (reference sequence).

The chain recombines TRBV19 with TRBJ2-1, with TRBD2 identical over 8 bases. Germline V gene lookup returns CDR1 LNHDA and CDR2 SQIVND (reference sequence). The CDR3 is 15 residues long. V was clipped by 0 bases and J by 5 bases; unmatched bases: 3. CDR3 in amino acids: CASSIEGLDDNEQFF. The CDR3 DNA follows: TGTGCCAGTAGTATAGAGGGACTAGATGACAATGAGCAGTTCTTC.

This clonotype was observed at least ten times. V gene TRBV20-1 combines with J gene TRBJ2-1; TRBD1 agrees at 7 bases. The CDR3 runs 14 residues. CDR1 is DFQATT and CDR2 is SNEGSKA in the germline V gene (reference sequence). The V and J ends lost 6 bases and 8 bases, in that order; junction bases with no gene match: 13. Written as DNA, the CDR3 is TGCAGTGCAGACCATGCAGGGGGAATCGATGAGCAGTTCTTC. Translating it yields CSADHAGGIDEQFF.

The chain employs TRBV14 and TRBJ2-3; 8 bases fit TRBD1. Germline V gives CDR1 SGHDN, CDR2 FVKESK. This CDR3 is 17 amino acids long. J gave up 3 bases and V 3 bases, and 11 bases lay outside the gene matches. The chain's CDR3 is CASSHTAETGVTDTQYF. The CDR3 DNA sequence: TGTGCCAGCAGCCACACCGCCGAGACAGGGGTAACAGATACGCAGTATTTT.

V is TRBV5-6 and J is TRBJ1-4, with D possibly TRBD1 on 6 matching bases. The germline V and J ends were trimmed by 5 bases and 6 bases, with 14 bases remaining between them. CDR3 length equals 14 residues. Germline V gene sequence: CDR1 SGHDT, CDR2 YYEEEE. CDR3 region: CASREWGGDEKLFF. In DNA, the CDR3 is TGTGCCAGCAGGGAGTGGGGGGGCGATGAAAAACTGTTTTTT.

This clonotype has a count of ten or more. This chain uses TRBV11-2 with TRBJ2-7; tentatively, D is TRBD1 (5 bases). The germline CDR1 and CDR2 sequences are SGHAT and FQNNGV. V dropped 0 bases and J dropped 1 base, with 10 bases sitting between them. The length of the CDR3 is 15 residues. The CDR3, as DNA: TGTGCCAGCAGCTTAGAGTCCCAGGGATCCTACGAGCAGTACTTC. The encoded protein is CASSLESQGSYEQYF.

In its sample, this clonotype was seen many times. CDR3: CASSLEGTGTFNEQFF. CDR3 nucleotides: TGCGCCAGCAGCTTGGAAGGGACAGGCACGTTCAATGAGCAGTTCTTC. V usage is TRBV5-1 and J usage is TRBJ2-1; TRBD1 matches 8 bases. V lost 0 bases to trimming and J lost 6 bases; unmatched junction nucleotides: 8. The CDR3 extends over 16 amino acids. Germline assignment: CDR1 SGHRS and CDR2 YFSETQ. The full variable domain, completed using reference TRBV5-1 and TRBJ2-1, is KAGVTQTPRYLIKTRGQQVTLSCSPISGHRSVSWYQQTPGQGLQFLFEYFSETQRNKGNFPGRFSGRQFSNSRSEMNVSTLELGDSALYLCASSLEGTGTFNEQFFGPGTRLTVL.

V gene TRBV3-1 combines with J gene TRBJ2-5, with 11 positions matching TRBD1. Germline V gene lookup returns CDR1 LGHDT and CDR2 YNNKEL (reference sequence). The CDR3 is 14 residues long. Trimming removed 4 bases from V and 5 bases from J; junction bases left unmatched: 3. The CDR3 sequence is CASSRDRGMETQYF. DNA of the CDR3: TGTGCCAGCAGCCGGGACAGGGGGATGGAGACCCAGTACTTC.

The genes are TRBV20-1 and TRBJ2-1; 8 nucleotides match TRBD2. V lost 1 base and J lost 7; bases outside the gene matches: 9. CDR3 length equals 15 residues. Germline-derived CDR1 and CDR2 are DFQATT and SNEGSKA (reference sequence). CDR3 bases: TGCAGTGCTAGAGGGGAAAGCGGGAGTGTGAATGAGCAGTTCTTC. Translation gives CSARGESGSVNEQFF.

This chain links TRBV6-2 or TRBV6-3 with TRBJ1-3; maybe TRBD1 (5 bases). Germline CDR1 and CDR2: MNHEY and SVGEGT. This CDR3 region has 15 residues. Trimming removed 6 bases at V and 0 bases at J, with 12 bases between. In DNA, the CDR3 is TGTGCCAGCAGCTTTCGGGACCTCTCTGGAAACACCATATATTTT. Its translation is CASSFRDLSGNTIYF.

This clonotype came up many times. The chain joins TRBV12-3 or TRBV12-4 to TRBJ2-3, with TRBD2 as a possible D gene (5 bases). V dropped 7 bases and J dropped 4 bases, with 18 bases sitting between them. The CDR3 loop spans 15 amino acids. CDR3 sequence reads: CASNGGKGGADTQYF. In DNA form, the CDR3 reads TGTGCCAGCAACGGCGGAAAAGGAGGAGCAGATACGCAGTATTTT.

This clonotype was detected many times. V is TRBV11-3 and J is TRBJ2-5, with TRBD1 as a possible D gene (5 bases). This CDR3 has 14 residues. In germline, CDR1 is SGHNT, CDR2 YENEEA. Trimming took 4 bases from V and 5 from J, leaving 14 bases between them. The CDR3 region has the DNA TGTGCCAGCAGCTCCGGCACCTCAGGGGAGACCCAGTACTTC. As protein: CASSSGTSGETQYF.

This clonotype was counted only a few times. The chain has TRBV24-1 and TRBJ1-5; 8 positions match TRBD1. The CDR3 has 16 amino acids. CDR1 is KGHDR, CDR2 SFDVKD, per germline. The V segment lost 3 bases and the J segment 3 bases; nucleotides outside the gene matches: 6. CDR3 in amino acids: CATSDPGTGTNQPQHF. The CDR3 DNA sequence: TGTGCCACCAGTGATCCCGGGACAGGTACCAATCAGCCCCAGCATTTT.

This clonotype was seen many times. This chain uses TRBV3-1 with TRBJ2-4; TRBD1 aligns across 9 bases. The V gene's germline CDR1 is LGHDT and CDR2 YNNKEL (reference sequence). Trimming took 6 bases from V and 6 from J; bases not matched to a gene: 9. The CDR3 sequence is 15 residues long. The CDR3 reads CASSPGTGWLNIQYF. CDR3 DNA: TGTGCCAGCAGTCCAGGGACAGGGTGGTTAAACATTCAGTACTTC.

This clonotype was seen at least ten times. V gene TRBV11-2 combines with J gene TRBJ2-1, with 9 positions matching TRBD1. The germline V gene encodes CDR1 SGHAT and CDR2 FQNNGV. The CDR3 spans 17 residues. The V gene end was trimmed by 5 bases and the J gene end by 4 bases; junction bases not matched to a gene: 12. CDR3 in DNA: TGTGCCAGCAGCGTAGGATGGGCGGGACAGGGATACAATGAGCAGTTCTTC. This translates into CASSVGWAGQGYNEQFF.

V and J are TRBV7-9 and TRBJ2-2, with D uncertain. Germline V CDR1 and CDR2: SEHNR, FQNEAQ (reference sequence). Trimming cost V 11 bases and J 3 bases, with 10 bases left between them. This CDR3 region has 12 residues. The CDR3 bases are TGTGCCTCAGCGCTCTACACCGGGGAGCTGTTTTTT. Protein sequence: CASALYTGELFF.

In regard to this clonotype: This may stem from a read error, because a much larger clone lies one nucleotide away. This chain joins TRBV12-3 or TRBV12-4 and TRBJ2-1; 8 bases agree with TRBD2. The J call could be wrong; TRBJ2-7 is a better fit for the DNA end. The CDR3 is 17 residues long. This CDR3 reads CASRGLAGRSSYNEQYF. The DNA of the CDR3 is TGTGCCAGCAGGGGATTAGCGGGAAGATCCTCCTACAATGAGCAGTACTTC.